The 2 T cell receptor beta chains below were found in one sample sequenced in a study of cytomegalovirus exposure and HLA in healthy donors. PCR employed 60 Vbeta and 13 Jbeta primers. The method was immunoSEQ multiplex PCR; TCRdb's version includes in-frame clones alone and lacks a portion of them. The sample lists roughly 200,000 clones, 85% occurring once. The sequenced material came from PBMCs. Every receptor here comes from a woman aged 50 to 60 in good health and CMV-seronegative.

This rearrangement joins TRBV18 to TRBJ1-2; the D gene is possibly TRBD1 (6 bases). CDR3 length equals 13 residues. Trimming took 6 bases from V and 4 from J, leaving 12 bases between them. Germline V gene lookup returns CDR1 KGHSH and CDR2 LQKENI. The CDR3 sequence is CASSSGQSYGYTF. CDR3 coding DNA: TGTGCCAGCTCGTCCGGACAGAGCTATGGCTACACCTTC.

The J gene is TRBJ2-7, the V gene TRBV7-2; D remains ambiguous. The CDR3 length is 15 residues. Looked up from germline, CDR1 is SGHTA and CDR2 is FQGNSA. V was shortened by 5 bases and J by 3 bases, with 17 bases between the two germline ends. For the CDR3, the DNA is TGTGCCAGCAGCCGATTGTTGGGCGAAAACTACGAGCAGTACTTC. Protein: CASSRLLGENYEQYF.